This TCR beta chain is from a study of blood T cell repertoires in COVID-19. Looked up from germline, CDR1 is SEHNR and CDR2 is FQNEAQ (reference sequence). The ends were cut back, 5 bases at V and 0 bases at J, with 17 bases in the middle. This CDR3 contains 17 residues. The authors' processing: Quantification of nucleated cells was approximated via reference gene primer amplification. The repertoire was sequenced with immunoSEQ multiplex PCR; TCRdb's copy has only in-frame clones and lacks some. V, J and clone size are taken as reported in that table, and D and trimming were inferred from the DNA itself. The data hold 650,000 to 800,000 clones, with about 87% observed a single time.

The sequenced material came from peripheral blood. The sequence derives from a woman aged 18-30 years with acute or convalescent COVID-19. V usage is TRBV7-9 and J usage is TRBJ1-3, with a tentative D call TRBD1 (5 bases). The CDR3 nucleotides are TGTGCCAGCAGCCTCCAGGGCTTGAGCCACTCTGGAAACACCATATATTTT. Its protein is CASSLQGLSHSGNTIYF.